This paragraph covers one T cell receptor (beta chain) sequence. This clonotype was detected only a few times. The target of this receptor is not known. Within one base of it there is no much larger clone, and no base qualities were kept. The CDR3 runs 15 amino acids, cysteine and phenylalanine included. The retained sequence is limited to the CDR3, 45 bases, with the frame set at the first base. The germline V and J ends show losses of 3 bases and 3 bases respectively, and no gene match explains 5 bases of the junction. CDR1 and CDR2 are drawn from the germline V gene: SGHDT, YYEEEE. Libraries were made using PCR. Sequenced using an Illumina MiSeq. TCRdb applied fastp at Q25 and MiXCR to the public reads, then kept only in-frame beta chains. CDR3 protein sequences are deduplicated, and each keeps its most common genes and DNA. Counted in this sample were 240 or so distinct CDR3 sequences; about 28% of them appeared once. The top ten clones comprise under 20% of the sample.

This sample stems from a study of clonality assessment in lymphoblastic leukemia (dated by TCRdb to 2017 to 2018). The rearrangement joined TRBV5-6 to TRBJ2-3; 9 bases in the junction line up with TRBD2. This receptor was taken from a human donor with acute lymphoblastic leukemia. The nucleotide sequence is TGTGCCAGCAGCTATAGCGGGAGAGTGACAGATACGCAGTATTTT. The resulting protein is CASSYSGRVTDTQYF.